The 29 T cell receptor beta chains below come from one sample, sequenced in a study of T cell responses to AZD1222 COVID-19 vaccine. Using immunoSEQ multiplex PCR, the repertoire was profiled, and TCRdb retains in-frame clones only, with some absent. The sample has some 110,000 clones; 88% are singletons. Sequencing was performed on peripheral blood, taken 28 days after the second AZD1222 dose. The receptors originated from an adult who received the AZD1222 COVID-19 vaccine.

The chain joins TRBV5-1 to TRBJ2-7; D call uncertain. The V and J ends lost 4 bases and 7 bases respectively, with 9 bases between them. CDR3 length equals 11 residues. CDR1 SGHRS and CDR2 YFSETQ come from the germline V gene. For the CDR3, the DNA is TGCGCCAGCAGCCTGGGCCTAGAGCAGTACTTC. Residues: CASSLGLEQYF.

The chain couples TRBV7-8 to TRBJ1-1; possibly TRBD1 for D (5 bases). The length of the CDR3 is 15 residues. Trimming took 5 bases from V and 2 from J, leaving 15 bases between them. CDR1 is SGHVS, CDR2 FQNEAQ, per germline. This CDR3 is CASSPQLRVNTEAFF. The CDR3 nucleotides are TGTGCCAGCAGCCCTCAACTCAGGGTTAACACTGAAGCTTTCTTT.

The CDR3 nucleotides are TGTGCCAGCAGCCCGACCTTTGAGCAGCCCCAGCATTTT. It specifies CASSPTFEQPQHF. The rearrangement links TRBV6-5 to TRBJ1-5; no firm D call. This CDR3 is built from 13 residues. CDR1 and CDR2 (germline): MNHEY, SVGAGI. Between the trimmed V and J ends, which lost 6 bases and 7 bases, there was a span of 13 bases.

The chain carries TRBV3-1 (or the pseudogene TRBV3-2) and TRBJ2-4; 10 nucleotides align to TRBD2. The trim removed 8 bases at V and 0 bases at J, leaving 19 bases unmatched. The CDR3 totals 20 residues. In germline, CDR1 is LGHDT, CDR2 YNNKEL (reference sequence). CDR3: CASPFIGLAGVPLAKNIQYF. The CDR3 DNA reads TGTGCCAGCCCTTTTATTGGGCTAGCGGGAGTACCCCTAGCCAAAAACATTCAGTACTTC.

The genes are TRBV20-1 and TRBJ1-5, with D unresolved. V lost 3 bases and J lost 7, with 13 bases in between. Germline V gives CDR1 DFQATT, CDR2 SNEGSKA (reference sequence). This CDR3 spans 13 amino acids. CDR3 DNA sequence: TGCAGTGCTAGTAGCGGGGTATCACAGCCCCAGCATTTT. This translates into CSASSGVSQPQHF.

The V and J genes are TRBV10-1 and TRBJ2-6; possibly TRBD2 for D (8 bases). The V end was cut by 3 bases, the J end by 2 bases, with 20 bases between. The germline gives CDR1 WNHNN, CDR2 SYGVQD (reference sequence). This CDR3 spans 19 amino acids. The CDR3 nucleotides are TGCGCCAGCAGTGACGGGAGGGGGCGGGCGAATACTGGGGCCAACGTCCTGACTTTC. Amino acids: CASSDGRGRANTGANVLTF.

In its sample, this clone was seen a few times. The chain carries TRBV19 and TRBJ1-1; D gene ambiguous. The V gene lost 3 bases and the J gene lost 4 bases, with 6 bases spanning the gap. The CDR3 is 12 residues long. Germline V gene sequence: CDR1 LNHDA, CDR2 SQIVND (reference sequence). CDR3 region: CASSIGFTEAFF. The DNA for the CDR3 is TGTGCCAGTAGTATTGGTTTCACTGAAGCTTTCTTT.

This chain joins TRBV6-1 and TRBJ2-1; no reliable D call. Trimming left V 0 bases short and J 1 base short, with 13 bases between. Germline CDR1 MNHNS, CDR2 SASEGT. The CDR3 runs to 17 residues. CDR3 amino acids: CASSEALRVGSYNEQFF. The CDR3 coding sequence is TGTGCCAGCAGTGAAGCACTACGGGTAGGTTCCTACAATGAGCAGTTCTTC.

The CDR3, as DNA: TGTGCCAGCAGCGAGGACAGGTCCGGGGGCTACACCTTC. Its translation: CASSEDRSGGYTF. This chain uses TRBV6-6 with TRBJ1-2; TRBD1 aligns across 7 bases. Germline V lookup: CDR1 MNHNY, CDR2 SVGAGI (reference sequence). The CDR3 loop spans 13 amino acids. V was pared by 6 bases and J by 8 bases, with 9 bases of the junction left unmatched.

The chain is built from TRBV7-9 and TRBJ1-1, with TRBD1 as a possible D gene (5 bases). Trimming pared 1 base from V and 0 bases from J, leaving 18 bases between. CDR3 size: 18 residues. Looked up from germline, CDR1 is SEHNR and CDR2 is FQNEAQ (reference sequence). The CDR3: CASSLERAGIPMNTEAFF. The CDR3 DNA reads TGTGCCAGCAGCTTAGAACGTGCAGGGATTCCGATGAACACTGAAGCTTTCTTT.

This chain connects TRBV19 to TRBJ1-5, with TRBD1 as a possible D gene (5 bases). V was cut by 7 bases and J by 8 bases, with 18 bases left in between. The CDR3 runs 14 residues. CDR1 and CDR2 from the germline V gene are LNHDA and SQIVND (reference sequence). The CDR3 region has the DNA TGTGCCAGTAAAAGTTGGGACTTGAGGGAGCCCCAGCATTTT. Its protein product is CASKSWDLREPQHF.

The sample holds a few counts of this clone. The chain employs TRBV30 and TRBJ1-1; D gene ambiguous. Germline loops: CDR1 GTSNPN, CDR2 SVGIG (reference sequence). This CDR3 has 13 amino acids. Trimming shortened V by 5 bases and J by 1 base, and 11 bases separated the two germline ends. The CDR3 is CAWDPRTNTEAFF. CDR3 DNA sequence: TGTGCCTGGGACCCGAGGACGAACACTGAAGCTTTCTTT.

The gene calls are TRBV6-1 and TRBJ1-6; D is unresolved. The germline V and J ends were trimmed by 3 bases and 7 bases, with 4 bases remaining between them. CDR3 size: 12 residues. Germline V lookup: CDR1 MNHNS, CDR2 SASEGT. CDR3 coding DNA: TGTGCCAGCAGTGAGGGGAATTCACCCCTCCACTTT. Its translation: CASSEGNSPLHF.

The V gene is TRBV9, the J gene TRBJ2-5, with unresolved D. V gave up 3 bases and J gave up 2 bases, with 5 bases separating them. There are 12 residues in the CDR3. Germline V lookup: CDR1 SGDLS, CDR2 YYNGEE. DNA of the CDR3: TGTGCCAGCAGCGCCGGACAAGAGACCCAGTACTTC. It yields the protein CASSAGQETQYF.

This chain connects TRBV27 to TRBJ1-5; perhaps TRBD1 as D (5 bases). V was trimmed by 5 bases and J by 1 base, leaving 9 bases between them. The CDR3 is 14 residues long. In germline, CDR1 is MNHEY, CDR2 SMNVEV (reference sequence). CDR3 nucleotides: TGTGCCAGCAGTCCTCAGGGAAGCAATCAGCCCCAGCATTTT. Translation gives CASSPQGSNQPQHF.

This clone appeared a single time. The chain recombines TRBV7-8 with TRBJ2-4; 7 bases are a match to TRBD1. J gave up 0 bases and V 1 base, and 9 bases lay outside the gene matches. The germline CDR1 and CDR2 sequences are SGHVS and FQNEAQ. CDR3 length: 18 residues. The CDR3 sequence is CASSLGHRDRLAKNIQYF. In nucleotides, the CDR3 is TGTGCCAGCAGCTTAGGCCACCGGGACAGACTAGCCAAAAACATTCAGTACTTC.

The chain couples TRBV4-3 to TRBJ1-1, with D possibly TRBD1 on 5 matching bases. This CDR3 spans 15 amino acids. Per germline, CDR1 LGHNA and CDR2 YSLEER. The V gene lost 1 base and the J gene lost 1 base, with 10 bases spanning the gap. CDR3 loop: CASSQVGGGNTEAFF. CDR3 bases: TGCGCCAGCAGCCAAGTGGGCGGGGGGAACACTGAAGCTTTCTTT.

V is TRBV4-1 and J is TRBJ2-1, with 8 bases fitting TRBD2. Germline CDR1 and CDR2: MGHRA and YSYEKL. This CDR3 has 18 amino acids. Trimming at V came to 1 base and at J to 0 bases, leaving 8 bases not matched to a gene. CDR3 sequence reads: CASSQVISRGGSYNEQFF. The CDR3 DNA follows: TGCGCCAGCAGCCAAGTCATTTCCCGGGGGGGCTCCTACAATGAGCAGTTCTTC.

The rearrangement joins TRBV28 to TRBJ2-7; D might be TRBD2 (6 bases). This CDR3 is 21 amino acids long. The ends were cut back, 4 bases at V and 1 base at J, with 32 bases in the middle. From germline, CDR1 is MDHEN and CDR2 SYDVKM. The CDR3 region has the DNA TGTGCCAGCAGTTCCCCGAAGGAGGGGCGGGACGGCCAAGGGGTTTCCTACGAGCAGTACTTC. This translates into CASSSPKEGRDGQGVSYEQYF.

CDR3 sequence (DNA): TGTGCCAGCAGCTTAGGGAGCGGGAGACCAAACAATGAGCAGTTCTTC. It yields the protein CASSLGSGRPNNEQFF. The rearrangement joins TRBV7-3 to TRBJ2-1, with TRBD2 identical over 8 bases. The trim removed 2 bases at V and 5 bases at J, leaving 8 bases unmatched. The length of the CDR3 is 16 residues. Germline CDR1 is SGHTA and CDR2 is FQGTGA.

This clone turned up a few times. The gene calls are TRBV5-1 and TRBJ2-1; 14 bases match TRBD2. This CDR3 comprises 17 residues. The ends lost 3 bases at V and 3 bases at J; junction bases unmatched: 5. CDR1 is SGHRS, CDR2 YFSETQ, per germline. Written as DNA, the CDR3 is TGCGCCAGCAGCTATACGGGACTAGCGGGAGTCTACAATGAGCAGTTCTTC. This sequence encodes CASSYTGLAGVYNEQFF.

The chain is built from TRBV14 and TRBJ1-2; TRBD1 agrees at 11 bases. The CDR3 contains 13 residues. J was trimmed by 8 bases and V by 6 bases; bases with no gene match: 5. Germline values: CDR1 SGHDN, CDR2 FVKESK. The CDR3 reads CASRRTGGGGYTF. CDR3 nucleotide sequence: TGTGCCAGCAGGAGGACAGGGGGCGGAGGCTACACCTTC.

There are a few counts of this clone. The CDR3 region is CASSLEVGLFF. CDR3 DNA: TGTGCCAGCAGCTTAGAAGTCGGACTGTTTTTT. V gene TRBV7-9 combines with J gene TRBJ1-4; D gene unclear. Germline V gives CDR1 SEHNR, CDR2 FQNEAQ (reference sequence). This CDR3 is 11 amino acids long. V dropped 1 base and J dropped 13 bases, with 7 bases sitting between them.

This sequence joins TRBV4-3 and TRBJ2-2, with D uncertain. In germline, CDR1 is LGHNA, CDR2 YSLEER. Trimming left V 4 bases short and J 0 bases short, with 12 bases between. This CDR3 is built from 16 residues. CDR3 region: CASSPEGPANTGELFF. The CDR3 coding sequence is TGCGCCAGCAGCCCCGAAGGACCCGCGAACACCGGGGAGCTGTTTTTT.

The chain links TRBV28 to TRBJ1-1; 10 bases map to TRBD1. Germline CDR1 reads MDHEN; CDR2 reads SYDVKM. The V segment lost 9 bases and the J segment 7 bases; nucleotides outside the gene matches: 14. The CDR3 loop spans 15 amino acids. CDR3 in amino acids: CASLSSRDRGLEAFF. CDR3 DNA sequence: TGTGCCAGTCTTTCCTCCCGGGACAGGGGTCTTGAAGCTTTCTTT.

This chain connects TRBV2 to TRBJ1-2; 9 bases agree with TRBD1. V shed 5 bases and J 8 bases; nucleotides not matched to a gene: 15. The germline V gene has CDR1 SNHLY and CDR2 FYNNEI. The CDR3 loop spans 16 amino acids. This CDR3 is CASSPKSRDRVDGYTF. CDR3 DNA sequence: TGTGCCAGCAGTCCGAAATCCCGGGACAGGGTTGACGGCTACACCTTC.

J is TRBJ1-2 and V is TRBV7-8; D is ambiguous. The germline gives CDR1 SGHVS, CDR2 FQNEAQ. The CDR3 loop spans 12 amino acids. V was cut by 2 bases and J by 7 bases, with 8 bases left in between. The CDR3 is CASSLTHGGYTF. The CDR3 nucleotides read TGTGCCAGCAGCTTAACACACGGTGGCTACACCTTC.

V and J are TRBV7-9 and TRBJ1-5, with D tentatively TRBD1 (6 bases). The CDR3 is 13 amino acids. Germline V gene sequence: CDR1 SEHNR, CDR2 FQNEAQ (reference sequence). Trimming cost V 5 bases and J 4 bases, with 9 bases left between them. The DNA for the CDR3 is TGTGCCAGCAGCCAAGGGGGAAATCAGCCCCAGCATTTT. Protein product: CASSQGGNQPQHF.

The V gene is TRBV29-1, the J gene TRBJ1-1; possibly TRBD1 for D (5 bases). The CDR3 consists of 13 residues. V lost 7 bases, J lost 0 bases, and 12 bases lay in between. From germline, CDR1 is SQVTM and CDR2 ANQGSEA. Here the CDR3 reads CSGRQTLNTEAFF. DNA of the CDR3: TGCAGCGGCCGACAGACCCTGAACACTGAAGCTTTCTTT.